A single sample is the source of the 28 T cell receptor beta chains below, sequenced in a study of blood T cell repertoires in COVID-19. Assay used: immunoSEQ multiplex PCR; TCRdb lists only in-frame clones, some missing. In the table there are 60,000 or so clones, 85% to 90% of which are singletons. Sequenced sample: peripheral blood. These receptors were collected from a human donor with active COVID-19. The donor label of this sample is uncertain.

CDR3 coding DNA: TGTGCCAGCTCACCATTTGGACAGGCGGGAGGGTCGGTTGAGCAGTTCTTC. This encodes CASSPFGQAGGSVEQFF. The V call is TRBV18, the J call TRBJ2-1, with 9 bases that match TRBD2. Germline V gene data show CDR1 as KGHSH and CDR2 as LQKENI. CDR3 length equals 17 residues. V gave up 2 bases and J gave up 9 bases; unmatched junction bases: 14.

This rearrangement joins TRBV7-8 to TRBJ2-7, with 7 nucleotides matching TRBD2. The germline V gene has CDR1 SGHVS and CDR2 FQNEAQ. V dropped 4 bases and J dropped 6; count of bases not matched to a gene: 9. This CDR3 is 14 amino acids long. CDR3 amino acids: CASSSSRREPEQYF. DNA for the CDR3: TGTGCCAGCAGCTCGTCAAGGCGGGAGCCCGAGCAGTACTTC. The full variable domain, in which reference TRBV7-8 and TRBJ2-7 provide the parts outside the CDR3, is GAGVSQSPRYKVAKRGQDVALRCDPISGHVSLFWYQQALGQGPEFLTYFQNEAQLDKSGLPSDRFFAERPEGSVSTLKIQRTQQEDSAVYLCASSSSRREPEQYFGPGTRLTVT.

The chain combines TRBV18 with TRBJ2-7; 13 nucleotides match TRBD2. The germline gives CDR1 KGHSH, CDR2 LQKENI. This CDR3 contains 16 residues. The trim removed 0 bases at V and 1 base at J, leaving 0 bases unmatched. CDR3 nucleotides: TGTGCCAGCTCACCACCGGGACTAGCGGGGTCCTACGAGCAGTACTTC. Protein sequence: CASSPPGLAGSYEQYF.

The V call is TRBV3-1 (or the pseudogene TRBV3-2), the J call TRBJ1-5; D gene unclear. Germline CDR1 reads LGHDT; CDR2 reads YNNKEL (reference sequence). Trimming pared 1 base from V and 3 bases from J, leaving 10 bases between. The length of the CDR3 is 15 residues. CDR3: CASSQGRGPNQPQHF. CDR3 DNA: TGTGCCAGCAGCCAAGGCCGCGGTCCCAATCAGCCCCAGCATTTT.

The CDR3 nucleotides are TGTGCCAGCAGTTACAGAGGTTCTGGGGCCAACGTCCTGACTTTC. It encodes CASSYRGSGANVLTF. This sequence joins TRBV6-5 and TRBJ2-6; no clear D gene. The CDR3 runs 15 residues. Germline V gives CDR1 MNHEY, CDR2 SVGAGI. V was cut by 2 bases and J by 1 base, with 6 bases left in between.

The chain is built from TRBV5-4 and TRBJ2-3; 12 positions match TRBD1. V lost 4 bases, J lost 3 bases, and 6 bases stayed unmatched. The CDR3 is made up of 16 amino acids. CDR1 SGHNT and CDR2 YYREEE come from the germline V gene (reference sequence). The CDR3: CASSQGTGGRTDTQYF. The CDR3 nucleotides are TGTGCCAGCAGCCAGGGGACAGGGGGCCGGACAGATACGCAGTATTTT.

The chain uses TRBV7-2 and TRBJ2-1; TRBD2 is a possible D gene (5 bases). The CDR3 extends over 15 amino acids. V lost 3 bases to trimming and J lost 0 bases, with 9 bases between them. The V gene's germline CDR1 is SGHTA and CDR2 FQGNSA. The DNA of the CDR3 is TGTGCCAGCAGCTTTCCGACTATCTCCTACAATGAGCAGTTCTTC. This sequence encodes CASSFPTISYNEQFF.

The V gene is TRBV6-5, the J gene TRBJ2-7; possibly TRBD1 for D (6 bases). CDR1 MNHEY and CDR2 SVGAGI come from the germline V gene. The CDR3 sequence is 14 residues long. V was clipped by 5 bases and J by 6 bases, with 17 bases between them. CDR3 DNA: TGTGCCAGCAGTCGGGACACTACCCCGGGCGAGCAGTACTTC. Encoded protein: CASSRDTTPGEQYF.

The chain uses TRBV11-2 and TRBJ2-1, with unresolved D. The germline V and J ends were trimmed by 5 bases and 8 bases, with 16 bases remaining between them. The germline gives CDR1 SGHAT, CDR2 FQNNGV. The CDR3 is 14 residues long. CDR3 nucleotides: TGTGCCAGCAGCCACATACCGGAGAGCTATGAGCAGTTCTTC. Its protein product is CASSHIPESYEQFF.

The CDR3 loop reads CASTFGLAGVDEQFF. CDR3 nucleotides: TGTGCCAGCACCTTCGGACTAGCGGGAGTAGATGAGCAGTTCTTC. This chain connects TRBV27 to TRBJ2-1; 13 nucleotides match TRBD2. Losses at the gene ends were 7 bases for V and 8 bases for J; bases not matched to a gene: 8. Germline V CDR1 and CDR2: MNHEY, SMNVEV (reference sequence). The CDR3 has 15 amino acids.

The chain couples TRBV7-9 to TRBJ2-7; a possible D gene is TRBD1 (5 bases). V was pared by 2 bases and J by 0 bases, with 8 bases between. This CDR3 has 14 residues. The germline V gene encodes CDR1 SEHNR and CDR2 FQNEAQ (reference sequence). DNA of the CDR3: TGTGCCAGCAGCTTACCCAGGGTCTCCTACGAGCAGTACTTC. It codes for CASSLPRVSYEQYF.

CDR3 coding DNA: TGCGCCAGCAGTGAAAGGCAGGCTTACAATGAGCAGTTCTTC. Its translation is CASSERQAYNEQFF. This chain uses TRBV10-1 with TRBJ2-1; D not certain. Germline V gene lookup returns CDR1 WNHNN and CDR2 SYGVQD (reference sequence). The CDR3 loop spans 14 amino acids. The V gene lost 3 bases and the J gene lost 4 bases, with 10 bases spanning the gap.

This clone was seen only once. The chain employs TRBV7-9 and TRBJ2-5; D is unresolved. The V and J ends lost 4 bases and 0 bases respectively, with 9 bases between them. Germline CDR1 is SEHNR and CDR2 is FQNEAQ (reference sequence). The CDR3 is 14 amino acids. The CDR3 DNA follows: TGTGCCAGCAGCTCCTCCCGGGACCAAGAGACCCAGTACTTC. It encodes CASSSSRDQETQYF.

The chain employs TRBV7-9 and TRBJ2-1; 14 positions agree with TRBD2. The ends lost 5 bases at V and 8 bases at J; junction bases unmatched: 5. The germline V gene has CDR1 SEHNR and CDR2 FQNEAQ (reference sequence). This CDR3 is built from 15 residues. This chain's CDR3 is CASSLGTSGRDEQFF. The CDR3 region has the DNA TGTGCCAGCAGCCTGGGGACTAGCGGGAGAGATGAGCAGTTCTTC.

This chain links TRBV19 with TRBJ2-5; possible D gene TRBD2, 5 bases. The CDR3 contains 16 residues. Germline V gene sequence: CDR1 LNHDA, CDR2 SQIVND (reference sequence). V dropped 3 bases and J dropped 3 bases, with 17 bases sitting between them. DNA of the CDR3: TGTGCCAGTAGTATCAGGAGCGGCACCGGTAAAGAGACCCAGTACTTC. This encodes CASSIRSGTGKETQYF.

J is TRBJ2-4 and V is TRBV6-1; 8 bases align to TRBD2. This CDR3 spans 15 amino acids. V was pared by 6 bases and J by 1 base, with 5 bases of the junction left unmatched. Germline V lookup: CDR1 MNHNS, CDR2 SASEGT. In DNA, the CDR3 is TGTGCCAGCAGGGGACTAGACGTTGCCAAAAACATTCAGTACTTC. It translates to CASRGLDVAKNIQYF.

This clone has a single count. The CDR3 spells CASSAGVSGNTIYF. In DNA form, the CDR3 reads TGTGCCAGCAGCGCAGGGGTTTCTGGAAACACCATATATTTT. This chain uses TRBV9 with TRBJ1-3, with D tentatively TRBD1 (6 bases). The germline gives CDR1 SGDLS, CDR2 YYNGEE. The length of the CDR3 is 14 residues. Trimming cost V 3 bases and J 1 base, with 8 bases left between them.

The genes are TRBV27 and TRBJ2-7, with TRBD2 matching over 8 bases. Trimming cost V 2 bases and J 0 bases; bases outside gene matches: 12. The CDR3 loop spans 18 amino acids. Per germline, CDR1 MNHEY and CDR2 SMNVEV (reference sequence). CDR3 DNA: TGTGCCAGCAGTTTAAACGTGCTAGCGGGTAGGTTCTCCTACGAGCAGTACTTC. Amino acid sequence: CASSLNVLAGRFSYEQYF.

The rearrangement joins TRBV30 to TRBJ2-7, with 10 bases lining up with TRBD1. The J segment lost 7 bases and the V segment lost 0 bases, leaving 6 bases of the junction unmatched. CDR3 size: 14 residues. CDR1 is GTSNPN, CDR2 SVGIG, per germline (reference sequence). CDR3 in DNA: TGTGCCTGGAGTGTAGGGACAGGGGCGAAGGAGCAGTACTTC. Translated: CAWSVGTGAKEQYF.

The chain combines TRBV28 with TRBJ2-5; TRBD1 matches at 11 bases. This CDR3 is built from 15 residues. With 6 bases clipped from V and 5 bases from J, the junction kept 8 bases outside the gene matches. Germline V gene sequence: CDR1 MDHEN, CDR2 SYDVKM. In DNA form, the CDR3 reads TGTGCCAGCAGCCTAGGACAGGGGGCGGAGGAGACCCAGTACTTC. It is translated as CASSLGQGAEETQYF.

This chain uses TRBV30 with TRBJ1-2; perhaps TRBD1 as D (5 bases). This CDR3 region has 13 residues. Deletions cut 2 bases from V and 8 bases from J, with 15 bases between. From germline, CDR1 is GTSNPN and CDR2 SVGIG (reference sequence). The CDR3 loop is CAWSLAGPDGYTF. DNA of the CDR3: TGTGCCTGGAGTCTGGCAGGGCCTGACGGCTACACCTTC.

The CDR3 nucleotides read TGTGCCTGGACCCTAGGAAGTAATTCACCCCTCCACTTT. Its protein product is CAWTLGSNSPLHF. The chain carries TRBV30 and TRBJ1-6; D uncertain. V lost 4 bases and J 6 bases, leaving 10 bases between the germline ends. CDR3 length: 13 amino acids. The V gene's germline CDR1 is GTSNPN and CDR2 SVGIG (reference sequence).

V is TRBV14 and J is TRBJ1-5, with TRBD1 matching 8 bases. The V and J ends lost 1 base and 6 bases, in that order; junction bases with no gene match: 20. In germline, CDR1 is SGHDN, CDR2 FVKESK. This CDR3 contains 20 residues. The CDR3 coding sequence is TGTGCCAGCAGCCAAGTTATTTCGGCAGGGGGCGCCCGCAGGTTTCAGCCCCAGCATTTT. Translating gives CASSQVISAGGARRFQPQHF.

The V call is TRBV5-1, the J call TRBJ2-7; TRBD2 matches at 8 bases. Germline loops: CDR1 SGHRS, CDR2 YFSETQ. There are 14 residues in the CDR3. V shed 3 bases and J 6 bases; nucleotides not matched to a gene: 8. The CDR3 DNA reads TGCGCCAGCAGCTCCATCAGTAGCGGGGTCGAGCAGTACTTC. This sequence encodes CASSSISSGVEQYF.

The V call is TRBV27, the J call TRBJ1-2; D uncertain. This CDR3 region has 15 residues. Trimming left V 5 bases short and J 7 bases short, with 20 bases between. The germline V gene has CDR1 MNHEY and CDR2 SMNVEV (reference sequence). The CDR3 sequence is CASSLYTGRLGGYTF. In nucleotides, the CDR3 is TGTGCCAGCAGTCTCTATACCGGGAGATTAGGTGGCTACACCTTC.

The CDR3 loop reads CASSVQYTGELFF. The CDR3 DNA reads as TGTGCCAGCAGCGTCCAGTACACCGGGGAGCTGTTTTTT. This rearrangement joins TRBV9 to TRBJ2-2; no clear D. The CDR3 extends over 13 amino acids. Germline CDR1 reads SGDLS; CDR2 reads YYNGEE. V shed 2 bases and J shed 3 bases, with 5 bases lying between them.

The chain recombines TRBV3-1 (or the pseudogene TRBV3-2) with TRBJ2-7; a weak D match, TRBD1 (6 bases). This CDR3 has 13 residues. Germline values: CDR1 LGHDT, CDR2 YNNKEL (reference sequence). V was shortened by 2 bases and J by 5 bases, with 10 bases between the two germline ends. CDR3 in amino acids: CASSQRGGHEQYF. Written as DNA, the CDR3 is TGTGCCAGCAGCCAAAGAGGGGGTCACGAGCAGTACTTC.

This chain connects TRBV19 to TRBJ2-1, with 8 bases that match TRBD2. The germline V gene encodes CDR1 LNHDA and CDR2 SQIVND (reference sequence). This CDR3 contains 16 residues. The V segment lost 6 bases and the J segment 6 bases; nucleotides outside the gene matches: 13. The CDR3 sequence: CASSGGGLLPRNEQFF. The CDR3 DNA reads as TGTGCCAGTAGCGGGGGGGGACTCCTACCTCGCAATGAGCAGTTCTTC.